One sample yielded the 27 T cell receptor beta chains listed below, sequenced in a study of Ad26.COV2.S vaccination and SARS-CoV-2 variants. The data were produced by immunoSEQ multiplex PCR, yet TCRdb's version contains in-frame clones alone and is incomplete. The table shows about 350,000 clones, with about 92% occurring only once. The source material was peripheral blood, sampled after recovery from COVID-19. The source of these receptors is a human donor who had recovered from COVID-19.

J is TRBJ1-2 and V is TRBV19, with unresolved D. The CDR3 totals 13 residues. The V gene's germline CDR1 is LNHDA and CDR2 SQIVND (reference sequence). Trimming took 3 bases from V and 8 from J, leaving 13 bases between them. CDR3 bases: TGTGCCAGTAGTATTACCCCGGTGGGGGGCTACACCTTC. Protein product: CASSITPVGGYTF.

About this clone: Other DNA sequences of this sample code for an identical CDR3. The CDR3 DNA reads as TGTGCCAGCAGCCGGAACACTGAAGCTTTCTTT. Its protein product is CASSRNTEAFF. The chain uses TRBV6-5 and TRBJ1-1; no firm D call. CDR1 is MNHEY, CDR2 SVGAGI, per germline. V dropped 6 bases and J dropped 1 base, with 3 bases sitting between them. This CDR3 has 11 residues.

This clone has a single count. The chain joins TRBV3-1 (or the pseudogene TRBV3-2) to TRBJ2-1; D is possibly TRBD2 (6 bases). Germline V gene lookup returns CDR1 LGHDT and CDR2 YNNKEL (reference sequence). V gave up 6 bases and J gave up 2 bases, with 14 bases separating them. This CDR3 comprises 15 residues. The CDR3 reads CASRYSGTAYNEQFF. The CDR3 DNA follows: TGTGCCAGCAGATACTCCGGGACTGCCTACAATGAGCAGTTCTTC.

This clone has just one count. The chain carries TRBV27 and TRBJ1-5; a possible D gene is TRBD1 (6 bases). V was pared by 5 bases and J by 7 bases, with 18 bases between. In germline, CDR1 is MNHEY, CDR2 SMNVEV (reference sequence). This CDR3 is 15 amino acids long. CDR3 in DNA: TGTGCCAGCAGTCTTAGAACAGGGTTTGGACAGCCCCAGCATTTT. It yields the protein CASSLRTGFGQPQHF.

This clone has only one observation. The J gene is TRBJ2-3, the V gene TRBV20-1; no definite D call. The CDR3 is 13 amino acids. The germline V gene encodes CDR1 DFQATT and CDR2 SNEGSKA (reference sequence). The CDR3 region is CSASGPPEDTQYF. CDR3 sequence (DNA): TGCAGCGCAAGTGGACCCCCCGAAGATACGCAGTATTTT.

The V call is TRBV6-5, the J call TRBJ2-3; D possibly matches TRBD1 or TRBD2 (6 bases each). CDR3 size: 14 residues. The germline CDR1 and CDR2 sequences are MNHEY and SVGAGI. The ends were cut back, 5 bases at V and 9 bases at J, with 18 bases in the middle. This chain's CDR3 is CASSRQEPGATQYF. The CDR3 nucleotides are TGTGCCAGCAGTCGACAGGAACCGGGGGCCACGCAGTATTTT.

The J gene is TRBJ1-1, the V gene TRBV12-3 or TRBV12-4; unclear D gene. V lost 10 bases and J lost 4, with 16 bases in between. This CDR3 is built from 13 residues. The CDR3 bases are TGTGCCACAACCGACACCTTGGGCACTGAAGCTTTCTTT. It codes for CATTDTLGTEAFF.

The chain couples TRBV18 to TRBJ1-1; possibly TRBD1 for D (5 bases). The CDR3 sequence is 15 residues long. The germline V gene encodes CDR1 KGHSH and CDR2 LQKENI. V was pared by 0 bases and J by 1 base, with 9 bases between. CDR3 in DNA: TGTGCCAGCTCACCACCGAGGACAAAGAACACTGAAGCTTTCTTT. Translated: CASSPPRTKNTEAFF.

V is TRBV6-6 and J is TRBJ2-7; the match to TRBD1 covers 7 bases. The germline gives CDR1 MNHNY, CDR2 SVGAGI (reference sequence). J was trimmed by 2 bases and V by 4 bases; bases with no gene match: 11. CDR3 length: 16 residues. The CDR3 region is CASSFTDRDPTYEQYF. CDR3 coding DNA: TGTGCCAGCAGTTTCACCGACAGGGACCCTACCTACGAGCAGTACTTC.

The V call is TRBV9, the J call TRBJ2-1; 16 bases line up with TRBD2. The V and J ends lost 4 bases and 7 bases, in that order; junction bases with no gene match: 11. CDR1 SGDLS and CDR2 YYNGEE come from the germline V gene. This CDR3 is built from 18 residues. The CDR3 protein is CASSSFGTSGGARNEQFF. The CDR3 DNA reads TGTGCCAGCAGCTCCTTCGGGACTAGCGGGGGGGCTAGAAATGAGCAGTTCTTC. The full variable domain, completed using reference TRBV9 and TRBJ2-1, is DSGVTQTPKHLITATGQRVTLRCSPRSGDLSVYWYQQSLDQGLQFLIQYYNGEERAKGNILERFSAQQFPDLHSELNLSSLELGDSALYFCASSSFGTSGGARNEQFFGPGTRLTVL.

The chain employs TRBV15 and TRBJ1-1; D remains unclear. This CDR3 comprises 14 residues. V gave up 5 bases and J gave up 7 bases, with 17 bases separating them. The germline V gene has CDR1 LNHNV and CDR2 YYDKDF (reference sequence). The CDR3 nucleotides read TGTGCCACCAGCGCGGGAGGAATTACCAGTGAAGCTTTCTTT. Translating gives CATSAGGITSEAFF.

This chain links TRBV9 with TRBJ2-3, with TRBD1 matching over 8 bases. The V segment lost 0 bases and the J segment 0 bases; nucleotides outside the gene matches: 3. The CDR3 extends over 16 amino acids. Germline V gene lookup returns CDR1 SGDLS and CDR2 YYNGEE. CDR3 amino acids: CASSVGDRGSTDTQYF. CDR3 bases: TGTGCCAGCAGCGTAGGCGACAGGGGTAGCACAGATACGCAGTATTTT.

V and J are TRBV5-6 and TRBJ1-1, with TRBD1 identical over 7 bases. The CDR3 is made up of 14 amino acids. Trimming took 2 bases from V and 3 from J; bases not matched to a gene: 4. Germline V CDR1 and CDR2: SGHDT, YYEEEE. DNA of the CDR3: TGTGCCAGCAGCTTAAGGACAGGCCACACTGAAGCTTTCTTT. Encoded protein: CASSLRTGHTEAFF.

The chain carries TRBV5-8 and TRBJ2-3; TRBD2 might be the D (5 bases). V was trimmed by 6 bases and J by 3 bases, leaving 14 bases between them. Germline CDR1 SGHTS, CDR2 YDEGEE. The CDR3 is made up of 14 amino acids. The CDR3 DNA reads TGTGCCAGCAACCAAAATCGGAGGACAGATACGCAGTATTTT. Encoded protein: CASNQNRRTDTQYF.

J is TRBJ1-6 and V is TRBV5-4; tentative D call: TRBD1 (6 bases). The CDR3 sequence is 16 residues long. V lost 4 bases, J lost 6 bases, and 17 bases lay in between. Germline-derived CDR1 and CDR2 are SGHNT and YYREEE (reference sequence). The CDR3 spells CASSPGAPRSNSPLHF. The CDR3 DNA reads as TGTGCCAGCAGCCCAGGGGCGCCCAGAAGTAATTCACCCCTCCACTTT.

The genes are TRBV5-1 and TRBJ2-1, with D maybe TRBD2 (5 bases). Germline lookup yields CDR1 SGHRS and CDR2 YFSETQ. Trimming stripped 0 bases from V and 1 base from J, with 8 bases between. This CDR3 contains 15 residues. This chain's CDR3 is CASSLEPGSYNEQFF. CDR3 nucleotide sequence: TGCGCCAGCAGCTTGGAGCCGGGATCCTACAATGAGCAGTTCTTC.

This chain connects TRBV19 to TRBJ1-5; no clear D. V gave up 10 bases and J gave up 3 bases, with 16 bases separating them. Germline V CDR1 and CDR2: LNHDA, SQIVND (reference sequence). This CDR3 region has 14 residues. CDR3 in DNA: TGTGCCACCGATCGGGAAGGGCTCAATCAGCCCCAGCATTTT. Residues: CATDREGLNQPQHF. Full variable domain (rest looked up from reference TRBV19 and TRBJ1-5): DGGITQSPKYLFRKEGQNVTLSCEQNLNHDAMYWYRQDPGQGLRLIYYSQIVNDFQKGDIAEGYSVSREKKESFPLTVTSAQKNPTAFYLCATDREGLNQPQHFGDGTRLSIL.

The rearrangement uses TRBV13 and TRBJ1-2; TRBD1 might be the D (5 bases). The CDR3 covers 13 residues. Germline-derived CDR1 and CDR2 are PRHDT and FYEKMQ (reference sequence). Trimming pared 4 bases from V and 4 bases from J, leaving 10 bases between. The CDR3, as DNA: TGTGCCAGCAGCTACGGACAAGTCTATGGCTACACCTTC. This codes for CASSYGQVYGYTF.

This chain joins TRBV5-4 and TRBJ1-1; 7 bases are shared with TRBD1. CDR1 and CDR2 from the germline V gene are SGHNT and YYREEE (reference sequence). After removal of 1 base from V and 5 bases from J, the junction contained 5 bases not matched to a gene. CDR3 length equals 14 residues. The CDR3 nucleotides read TGTGCCAGCAGCTTGCGGCAGGGGGGAACTGAAGCTTTCTTT. As protein: CASSLRQGGTEAFF.

The chain recombines TRBV27 with TRBJ2-7; a possible D gene is TRBD1 (6 bases). This CDR3 is 16 amino acids long. Germline CDR1 is MNHEY and CDR2 is SMNVEV (reference sequence). V was cut by 6 bases and J by 2 bases, with 20 bases left in between. CDR3 bases: TGTGCCAGCAGCCCCGGACAGCGACCCACAGCCTACGAGCAGTACTTC. This sequence encodes CASSPGQRPTAYEQYF.

Only one count was recorded for this clone. The chain uses TRBV4-1 and TRBJ2-4, with TRBD2 identical over 7 bases. The V segment lost 0 bases and the J segment 9 bases; nucleotides outside the gene matches: 8. Per germline, CDR1 MGHRA and CDR2 YSYEKL. This CDR3 contains 15 residues. Written as DNA, the CDR3 is TGCGCCAGCAGCCAAGATCAAGCCCGCGGGGGCATTCAGTACTTC. It codes for CASSQDQARGGIQYF.

CDR3 bases: TGCGCCAGCAGCTTGAGTCAGACCTACGAGCAGTACTTC. Translation gives CASSLSQTYEQYF. This chain connects TRBV5-1 to TRBJ2-7; D gene ambiguous. Germline V lookup: CDR1 SGHRS, CDR2 YFSETQ. V lost 1 base, J lost 2 bases, and 7 bases lay in between. The CDR3 has 13 residues. Variable domain in full (rest from reference TRBV5-1 and TRBJ2-7): KAGVTQTPRYLIKTRGQQVTLSCSPISGHRSVSWYQQTPGQGLQFLFEYFSETQRNKGNFPGRFSGRQFSNSRSEMNVSTLELGDSALYLCASSLSQTYEQYFGPGTRLTVT.

The CDR3 region is CASSQPGTGYEKLFF. The CDR3 DNA follows: TGTGCCAGCAGCCAACCCGGGACAGGGTACGAAAAACTGTTTTTT. This sequence joins TRBV3-1 (or the pseudogene TRBV3-2) and TRBJ1-4; 9 nucleotides align to TRBD1. This CDR3 spans 15 amino acids. The germline V gene has CDR1 LGHDT and CDR2 YNNKEL (reference sequence). V was clipped by 2 bases and J by 8 bases; unmatched bases: 6.

This clone appeared once. The J gene is TRBJ1-2, the V gene TRBV12-3 or TRBV12-4; no clear D gene. The CDR3 is made up of 13 amino acids. Trimming stripped 2 bases from V and 3 bases from J, with 7 bases between. The CDR3 sequence is CASSLRQHYGYTF. The CDR3 nucleotides are TGTGCCAGCAGTTTACGGCAGCACTATGGCTACACCTTC.

The chain is built from TRBV7-2 and TRBJ2-3; a possible D gene is TRBD1 (6 bases). Germline loops: CDR1 SGHTA, CDR2 FQGNSA. V lost 7 bases and J lost 7, with 12 bases in between. This CDR3 is 12 amino acids long. CDR3 sequence: CASIIQGHTQYF. The CDR3 DNA is TGTGCCAGCATCATACAGGGACATACGCAGTATTTT. Using reference TRBV7-2 and TRBJ2-3 for the parts outside the CDR3, the full variable domain is GAGVSQSPSNKVTEKGKDVELRCDPISGHTALYWYRQSLGQGLEFLIYFQGNSAPDKSGLPSDRFSAERTGGSVSTLTIQRTQQEDSAVYLCASIIQGHTQYFGPGTRLTVL.

V usage is TRBV11-3 and J usage is TRBJ2-7; 9 bases are a match to TRBD1. V shed 4 bases, J shed 6 bases, and the junction held 10 bases outside the gene matches. Looked up from germline, CDR1 is SGHNT and CDR2 is YENEEA. This CDR3 is built from 15 residues. The CDR3 loop is CASSSSGQGQVEQYF. As DNA, the CDR3 is TGTGCCAGCAGCTCGTCGGGACAGGGTCAGGTCGAGCAGTACTTC. The full variable domain, its missing parts supplied by reference TRBV11-3 and TRBJ2-7, is EAGVVQSPRYKIIEKKQPVAFWCNPISGHNTLYWYLQNLGQGPELLIRYENEEAVDDSQLPKDRFSAERLKGVDSTLKIQPAELGDSAVYLCASSSSGQGQVEQYFGPGTRLTVT.

This chain connects TRBV9 to TRBJ1-3; the D is unclear. The CDR3 is 15 residues long. Trimming removed 0 bases from V and 4 bases from J, with 11 bases in between. From germline, CDR1 is SGDLS and CDR2 YYNGEE. This CDR3 is CASSVDGLGGNTIYF. In DNA, the CDR3 is TGTGCCAGCAGCGTAGACGGATTGGGAGGAAACACCATATATTTT.